Below are 10 T cell receptor beta chains sequenced from a single sample in a study of ipilimumab plus nivolumab after autologous stem cell transplantation. The table came from immunoSEQ multiplex PCR; TCRdb's copy has only in-frame clones and leaves some out. Of 84,000 or so clones in the sample, 65% to 85% are singletons; the top ten hold roughly 2.2%. The starting material was PBMCs, obtained in a trial of ipilimumab plus nivolumab as post-transplant consolidation. These receptors all stem from a male donor with diffuse large B-cell lymphoma.

The V call is TRBV12-5, the J call TRBJ1-4; 7 nucleotides match TRBD1. Germline assignment: CDR1 LGHNT and CDR2 FRNRAP. Trimming removed 5 bases from V and 8 bases from J; junction bases left unmatched: 11. The CDR3 covers 15 residues. The CDR3: CASGKGGANGEKLFF. CDR3 DNA: TGTGCTAGTGGTAAAGGGGGCGCAAATGGAGAAAAACTGTTTTTT.

The chain couples TRBV6-1 to TRBJ1-5; tentative D call: TRBD1 (5 bases). CDR3 length: 14 residues. CDR1 is MNHNS and CDR2 is SASEGT in the germline V gene. V was clipped by 5 bases and J by 11 bases, with 19 bases between them. CDR3 residues: CASSNRDGSLTQHF. The CDR3 region has the DNA TGTGCCAGCAGTAACCGGGACGGATCGTTGACCCAGCATTTT.

The chain recombines TRBV4-2 with TRBJ1-2, with D possibly matching TRBD1 (6 bases). The CDR3 loop spans 14 amino acids. Germline V gives CDR1 LGHNA, CDR2 YNFKEQ. The germline V and J ends were trimmed by 0 bases and 7 bases, with 12 bases remaining between them. For the CDR3, the DNA is TGTGCCAGCAGCCAAGAAAGGGGGACGAGTGGCTACACCTTC. This codes for CASSQERGTSGYTF.

The rearrangement links TRBV19 to TRBJ1-4; D call uncertain. V lost 1 base and J lost 0, with 9 bases in between. Germline CDR1 reads LNHDA; CDR2 reads SQIVND (reference sequence). This CDR3 region has 16 residues. The CDR3, as DNA: TGTGCCAGTAGTATAGCGACGTTTGCAACTAATGAAAAACTGTTTTTT. Its protein is CASSIATFATNEKLFF.

The chain couples TRBV5-6 to TRBJ2-7, with 10 bases matching TRBD1. The V gene end was trimmed by 6 bases and the J gene end by 4 bases; junction bases not matched to a gene: 13. Per germline, CDR1 SGHDT and CDR2 YYEEEE. The CDR3 length is 16 residues. CDR3 amino acids: CASIRTGTGALYEQYF. DNA of the CDR3: TGTGCCAGCATCCGAACCGGGACAGGGGCTTTATACGAGCAGTACTTC.

V gene TRBV7-9 combines with J gene TRBJ2-7, with unresolved D. The CDR3 is 13 residues long. V lost 1 base, J lost 5 bases, and 9 bases lay in between. Germline V CDR1 and CDR2: SEHNR, FQNEAQ (reference sequence). CDR3 DNA sequence: TGTGCCAGCAGCTTAGTCGGGCAGAACGAGCAGTACTTC. Translating it yields CASSLVGQNEQYF.

The CDR3 coding sequence is TGTGCCAGCATGACTAGCGGGGGCAATGAGCAGTTCTTC. As protein: CASMTSGGNEQFF. V usage is TRBV6-1 and J usage is TRBJ2-1, with 12 bases aligning to TRBD2. Germline V gene data show CDR1 as MNHNS and CDR2 as SASEGT. The CDR3 contains 13 residues. With V trimmed by 7 bases and J by 6 bases, 1 base remained unmatched.

V is TRBV5-1 and J is TRBJ2-7, with 8 bases fitting TRBD1. The CDR3 runs 14 residues. V trimming: 6 bases; J trimming: 5 bases; junction bases outside the gene matches: 10. CDR1 SGHRS and CDR2 YFSETQ come from the germline V gene. Here the CDR3 DNA reads TGCGCCAGCAAATGGGGACAGGACTTGGACGAGCAGTACTTC. Protein sequence: CASKWGQDLDEQYF.

The CDR3 sequence is CASSLGVGGQGGHEQFF. The CDR3 DNA follows: TGCGCCAGCAGCTTGGGGGTTGGGGGACAGGGAGGACATGAGCAGTTCTTC. This chain uses TRBV5-1 with TRBJ2-1; 9 bases match TRBD1. The CDR3 is 17 residues long. Germline CDR1 and CDR2: SGHRS and YFSETQ. With 0 bases clipped from V and 8 bases from J, the junction kept 12 bases outside the gene matches.

The chain combines TRBV6-6 with TRBJ1-5; D unclear. Looked up from germline, CDR1 is MNHNY and CDR2 is SVGAGI (reference sequence). V lost 6 bases to trimming and J lost 2 bases, with 14 bases between them. The CDR3 extends over 15 amino acids. The CDR3 DNA sequence: TGTGCCAGCAGAGGAGGGATGAAGGGCAATCAGCCCCAGCATTTT. The encoded protein is CASRGGMKGNQPQHF.